The 28 T cell receptor beta chains listed next were all sequenced from one sample in a study of blood T cell repertoires in COVID-19. Produced via immunoSEQ multiplex PCR; TCRdb's table is partial and in-frame only. The sample has roughly 140,000 clones; approximately 83% are singletons. Sample: peripheral blood. All receptors derive from a woman aged 55-69 years with COVID-19, enrolled during active disease.

The chain joins TRBV6-1 to TRBJ1-6, with D possibly TRBD1 on 6 matching bases. V lost 2 bases and J lost 4, with 9 bases in between. The CDR3 is made up of 15 amino acids. Germline V CDR1 and CDR2: MNHNS, SASEGT. This CDR3 is CASSERTEYNSPLHF. The CDR3 DNA is TGTGCCAGCAGTGAACGGACAGAATATAATTCACCCCTCCACTTT.

CDR3 sequence (DNA): TGTGCCTGGAGACCCGGGGGCACTGAAGCTTTCTTT. This translates into CAWRPGGTEAFF. This sequence joins TRBV30 and TRBJ1-1; the D gene is possibly TRBD1 (5 bases). Between the trimmed V and J ends, which lost 3 bases and 4 bases, there was a span of 9 bases. Germline V gene sequence: CDR1 GTSNPN, CDR2 SVGIG (reference sequence). The CDR3 covers 12 residues.

The table lists this clone with a few counts. The chain has TRBV19 and TRBJ1-5; 7 nucleotides match TRBD1. This CDR3 has 13 amino acids. J lost 7 bases, V lost 2 bases, and 2 bases had no gene match. Germline CDR1 is LNHDA and CDR2 is SQIVND (reference sequence). CDR3 sequence (DNA): TGTGCCAGTAGTATACAGGGGGGCCAGCCCCAGCATTTT. Translating it yields CASSIQGGQPQHF. The full variable domain, its missing parts supplied by reference TRBV19 and TRBJ1-5, is DGGITQSPKYLFRKEGQNVTLSCEQNLNHDAMYWYRQDPGQGLRLIYYSQIVNDFQKGDIAEGYSVSREKKESFPLTVTSAQKNPTAFYLCASSIQGGQPQHFGDGTRLSIL.

The chain uses TRBV30 and TRBJ1-6; D is unclear. The germline CDR1 and CDR2 sequences are GTSNPN and SVGIG (reference sequence). This CDR3 has 15 amino acids. V lost 1 base, J lost 0 bases, and 7 bases lay in between. The chain's CDR3 is CAWSGGSSYNSPLHF. In DNA, the CDR3 is TGTGCCTGGAGTGGAGGTAGCTCCTATAATTCACCCCTCCACTTT.

The chain combines TRBV11-3 with TRBJ2-1; 15 nucleotides align to TRBD2. Germline loops: CDR1 SGHNT, CDR2 YENEEA. After removal of 1 base from V and 7 bases from J, the junction contained 8 bases not matched to a gene. This CDR3 has 18 residues. This CDR3 is CASSLGTSGGAVTNEQFF. CDR3 DNA sequence: TGTGCCAGCAGCTTAGGGACTAGCGGGGGGGCCGTTACAAATGAGCAGTTCTTC.

The V call is TRBV6-5, the J call TRBJ1-6, with TRBD1 identical over 8 bases. J gave up 11 bases and V 9 bases, and 12 bases lay outside the gene matches. Germline V gives CDR1 MNHEY, CDR2 SVGAGI. There are 14 residues in the CDR3. This chain's CDR3 is CASRRAGQVTPLHF. The CDR3 DNA follows: TGTGCCAGTAGACGCGCGGGACAGGTGACACCCCTCCACTTT.

V and J are TRBV18 and TRBJ2-5; 12 bases line up with TRBD2. The CDR3 contains 16 residues. After removal of 6 bases from V and 5 bases from J, the junction contained 10 bases not matched to a gene. Germline V gene lookup returns CDR1 KGHSH and CDR2 LQKENI. Written as DNA, the CDR3 is TGTGCCAGCTCCCTTTGGACTAGCGGGGAGCGGGAGACCCAGTACTTC. This encodes CASSLWTSGERETQYF.

The chain recombines TRBV6-5 with TRBJ1-2; D perhaps matches TRBD1 (5 bases). V lost 11 bases and J lost 5, with 15 bases in between. This CDR3 has 12 residues. Germline assignment: CDR1 MNHEY and CDR2 SVGAGI. For the CDR3, the DNA is TGTGCCTGCTGGGACGGACTATATGGCTACACCTTC. It translates to CACWDGLYGYTF.

This clone was seen more than once but under ten times. The chain links TRBV7-8 to TRBJ1-5; no clear D. Germline V gene lookup returns CDR1 SGHVS and CDR2 FQNEAQ. The CDR3 covers 20 residues. Trimming cost V 3 bases and J 0 bases, with 24 bases left between them. This CDR3 reads CASSLGVYVEAKYSNQPQHF. The DNA for the CDR3 is TGTGCCAGCAGCTTGGGTGTTTATGTGGAGGCGAAATATAGCAATCAGCCCCAGCATTTT.

This clone was recorded at least ten times. The gene calls are TRBV14 and TRBJ1-1, with unresolved D. Germline CDR1 is SGHDN and CDR2 is FVKESK. V was shortened by 4 bases and J by 4 bases, with 10 bases between the two germline ends. The CDR3 is 13 residues long. CDR3 loop: CASSPSWATEAFF. The CDR3 DNA reads TGTGCCAGCAGCCCGAGTTGGGCCACTGAAGCTTTCTTT.

This chain links TRBV7-2 with TRBJ2-5; D call uncertain. V was clipped by 0 bases and J by 4 bases, with 9 bases between them. CDR3 size: 14 residues. Germline CDR1 and CDR2: SGHTA and FQGNSA. CDR3 region: CASSLALSTETQYF. Here the CDR3 DNA reads TGTGCCAGCAGCTTAGCGCTATCTACAGAGACCCAGTACTTC. The full variable domain, with the rest looked up from reference TRBV7-2 and TRBJ2-5, is GAGVSQSPSNKVTEKGKDVELRCDPISGHTALYWYRQSLGQGLEFLIYFQGNSAPDKSGLPSDRFSAERTGGSVSTLTIQRTQQEDSAVYLCASSLALSTETQYFGPGTRLLVL.

The gene calls are TRBV21-1 and TRBJ2-6; no DNA check was done on the table's D call, TRBD1. TRBV21-1 is classified as a pseudogene. The length of the CDR3 is 17 residues. CDR3 nucleotide sequence: TGTGCCAGCAGCAAAACAGGGCAGTGGACTGGGGCCAACGTCCTGACTTTC. Translating it yields CASSKTGQWTGANVLTF.

This chain joins TRBV3-1 (or the pseudogene TRBV3-2) and TRBJ2-3, with D possibly TRBD2 on 5 matching bases. Germline V lookup: CDR1 LGHDT, CDR2 YNNKEL (reference sequence). Trimming removed 1 base from V and 1 base from J, with 12 bases in between. There are 16 residues in the CDR3. CDR3 in amino acids: CASSQVYGERTDTQYF. CDR3 sequence (DNA): TGTGCCAGCAGCCAAGTGTACGGGGAACGCACAGATACGCAGTATTTT.

The genes are TRBV30 and TRBJ1-1, with D perhaps matching TRBD1 (6 bases). Germline V gene sequence: CDR1 GTSNPN, CDR2 SVGIG (reference sequence). This CDR3 has 11 residues. With 5 bases removed from V and 11 bases from J, the gap between germline ends came to 15 bases. DNA of the CDR3: TGTGCCTGGGGGGCCTCAGGGGTTGCTTTCTTT. Translating it yields CAWGASGVAFF.

This chain joins TRBV24-1 and TRBJ1-2, with no clear D. V was trimmed by 3 bases and J by 1 base, leaving 11 bases between them. There are 15 residues in the CDR3. Looked up from germline, CDR1 is KGHDR and CDR2 is SFDVKD. The CDR3 here is CATSDVKTNNYGYTF. The CDR3 region has the DNA TGTGCCACCAGTGATGTGAAGACTAATAACTATGGCTACACCTTC.

The chain joins TRBV5-1 to TRBJ2-7, with unresolved D. The V gene's germline CDR1 is SGHRS and CDR2 YFSETQ. The V and J ends lost 4 bases and 3 bases respectively, with 14 bases between them. CDR3 length: 14 amino acids. The CDR3 region is CASSPSRRFYEQYF. CDR3 coding DNA: TGCGCCAGCAGCCCGTCCCGTCGTTTCTACGAGCAGTACTTC.

The J gene is TRBJ1-1, the V gene TRBV13; maybe TRBD1 (5 bases). The CDR3 is 15 residues long. Trimming pared 4 bases from V and 5 bases from J, leaving 17 bases between. Germline CDR1 and CDR2: PRHDT and FYEKMQ (reference sequence). The CDR3 DNA follows: TGTGCCAGCAGCTCGGGGACGGGGGGGAGGACTGAAGCTTTCTTT. Encoded protein: CASSSGTGGRTEAFF.

The chain is built from TRBV5-4 and TRBJ1-1, with D maybe TRBD1 (6 bases). The germline V gene encodes CDR1 SGHNT and CDR2 YYREEE (reference sequence). The V and J ends lost 4 bases and 0 bases respectively, with 13 bases between them. This CDR3 region has 15 residues. The DNA of the CDR3 is TGTGCCAGCAGCCTGGACAGTTTCATGAACACTGAAGCTTTCTTT. It encodes CASSLDSFMNTEAFF.

The rearrangement joins TRBV2 to TRBJ2-2, with 11 bases that match TRBD2. In germline, CDR1 is SNHLY, CDR2 FYNNEI. V lost 8 bases and J lost 2; bases outside the gene matches: 7. The length of the CDR3 is 16 residues. The CDR3 here is CASGSTSGINTGELFF. CDR3 nucleotides: TGTGCCAGCGGATCGACTAGCGGGATCAACACCGGGGAGCTGTTTTTT.

This clone was detected a few times. The rearrangement links TRBV5-4 to TRBJ1-6, with D maybe TRBD1 (5 bases). The CDR3 has 16 amino acids. V was trimmed by 0 bases and J by 6 bases, leaving 13 bases between them. Germline V gene data show CDR1 as SGHNT and CDR2 as YYREEE (reference sequence). CDR3: CASSLGTYSPNSPLHF. The DNA for the CDR3 is TGTGCCAGCAGCTTGGGGACATACTCTCCTAATTCACCCCTCCACTTT.

The CDR3 DNA sequence: TGCAGCGTCCAAGGACAAATGAACACTGAAGCTTTCTTT. Translating gives CSVQGQMNTEAFF. V usage is TRBV29-1 and J usage is TRBJ1-1; a possible D gene is TRBD1 (5 bases). This CDR3 spans 13 amino acids. V lost 6 bases and J lost 0, with 11 bases in between. From germline, CDR1 is SQVTM and CDR2 ANQGSEA.

The rearrangement joins TRBV7-8 to TRBJ1-5; perhaps TRBD1 as D (5 bases). The CDR3 is made up of 17 amino acids. V was cut by 0 bases and J by 1 base, with 13 bases left in between. Per germline, CDR1 SGHVS and CDR2 FQNEAQ. This CDR3 reads CASSLAAGRGSNQPQHF. In DNA, the CDR3 is TGTGCCAGCAGCTTAGCCGCGGGACGGGGAAGCAATCAGCCCCAGCATTTT.

The chain couples TRBV6-5 to TRBJ1-1, with D possibly being TRBD1 (5 bases). Germline V lookup: CDR1 MNHEY, CDR2 SVGAGI. The CDR3 sequence is 15 residues long. Deletions cut 5 bases from V and 5 bases from J, with 18 bases between. CDR3: CASSPSRGRGTEAFF. Written as DNA, the CDR3 is TGTGCCAGCAGTCCGAGCCGGGGCCGGGGGACTGAAGCTTTCTTT.

CDR3 amino acids: CATSTRDRDEKLFF. The CDR3 DNA reads as TGTGCCACCTCGACAAGGGACAGGGATGAAAAACTGTTTTTT. The V and J genes are TRBV6-5 and TRBJ1-4, with 9 bases that match TRBD1. Germline assignment: CDR1 MNHEY and CDR2 SVGAGI. Trimming took 10 bases from V and 6 from J; bases not matched to a gene: 9. CDR3 length: 14 amino acids.

The chain joins TRBV5-1 to TRBJ2-1, with 8 nucleotides matching TRBD2. Germline V gene lookup returns CDR1 SGHRS and CDR2 YFSETQ. The length of the CDR3 is 14 residues. V lost 5 bases and J lost 2; bases outside the gene matches: 3. CDR3 sequence (DNA): TGCGCCAGCAGGTCCGGGGGGGCCTACAATGAGCAGTTCTTC. Translation gives CASRSGGAYNEQFF. The variable domain in full, with the rest retrieved from reference TRBV5-1 and TRBJ2-1, is KAGVTQTPRYLIKTRGQQVTLSCSPISGHRSVSWYQQTPGQGLQFLFEYFSETQRNKGNFPGRFSGRQFSNSRSEMNVSTLELGDSALYLCASRSGGAYNEQFFGPGTRLTVL.

V and J are TRBV7-9 and TRBJ2-7; the match to TRBD1 covers 10 bases. Germline trimming cut 4 bases from V and 4 bases from J; bases unmatched to any gene: 4. Germline-derived CDR1 and CDR2 are SEHNR and FQNEAQ (reference sequence). This CDR3 has 14 residues. The CDR3 protein is CASSWTGGSYEQYF. The CDR3 DNA is TGTGCCAGCAGCTGGACAGGGGGGAGTTACGAGCAGTACTTC.

The chain carries TRBV11-2 and TRBJ2-7, with D possibly matching TRBD2 (7 bases). Germline CDR1 reads SGHAT; CDR2 reads FQNNGV. The germline V and J ends were trimmed by 5 bases and 6 bases, with 20 bases remaining between them. The CDR3 totals 15 residues. Written as DNA, the CDR3 is TGTGCCAGCAGCCAGGGGAGGTGGGAGGGTCGCGAGCAGTACTTC. Protein product: CASSQGRWEGREQYF.

The chain uses TRBV19 and TRBJ2-1; TRBD2 matches 10 bases. V lost 3 bases, J lost 8 bases, and 7 bases stayed unmatched. In germline, CDR1 is LNHDA, CDR2 SQIVND (reference sequence). The CDR3 has 15 residues. CDR3 sequence (DNA): TGTGCCAGTAGTATCGAGGGGGGACTAGCGTATGAGCAGTTCTTC. This sequence encodes CASSIEGGLAYEQFF.